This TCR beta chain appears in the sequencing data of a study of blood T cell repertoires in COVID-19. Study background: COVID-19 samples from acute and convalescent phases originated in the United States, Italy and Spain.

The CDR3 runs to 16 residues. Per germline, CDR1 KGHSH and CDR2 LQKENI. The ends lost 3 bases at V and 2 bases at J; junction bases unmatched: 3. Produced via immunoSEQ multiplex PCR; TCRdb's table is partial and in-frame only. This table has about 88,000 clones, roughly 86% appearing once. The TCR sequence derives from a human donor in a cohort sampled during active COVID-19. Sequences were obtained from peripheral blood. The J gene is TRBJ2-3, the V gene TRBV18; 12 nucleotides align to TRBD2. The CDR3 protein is CASSPRLAGATDTQYF. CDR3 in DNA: TGTGCCAGCTCACCCAGACTAGCGGGAGCCACAGATACGCAGTATTTT.